This T cell receptor beta chain stems from a study of Ad26.COV2.S vaccination and SARS-CoV-2 variants. On the study more broadly: Enrollment placed the donor in the COV1001 Ad26.COV2.S trial arm. Ad26.COV2.S given intramuscularly, once or twice 56 days apart. Study findings and constraints: An underestimation of total T cell responses may have resulted from the TCR breadth and depth analyses. Spike-specific TCR breadth was greater after Ad26.COV2.S than placebo.

Trimming removed 2 bases at V and 4 bases at J, with 9 bases between. Germline V gene data show CDR1 as GTSNPN and CDR2 as SVGIG (reference sequence). This CDR3 spans 13 amino acids. Described treatment: some 20 received Ad26.COV2.S at low or high dose, single or two shots; several received placebo; per-sample allocation not given. Day 63 after the first injection of vaccine or placebo was the sampling time. TCRdb keeps only in-frame clones here, not all; method: immunoSEQ multiplex PCR. The sample comprises hundreds of thousands of clones, around 90% of which are singletons, and more than 9% rests with the top ten. This clone has a handful of counts. Its antigen is currently unknown.

The sequence derives from a person aged 18-60 years who received the Ad26.COV2.S COVID-19 vaccine or a placebo. The sample was peripheral blood, taken in a trial of Ad26.COV2.S vaccine versus placebo. The rearrangement links TRBV30 to TRBJ1-5; no clear D gene. The CDR3 bases are TGTGCCTGGAGTAGGGCAGATAATCAGCCCCAGCATTTT. As protein: CAWSRADNQPQHF.